This T cell receptor (beta chain) appears in the sequencing data of a study of blood T cell repertoires in COVID-19. Study as a whole: Material from acute and convalescent COVID-19 was sourced from the United States, Italy and Spain.

Methods used by the authors: The authors estimated nucleated cell counts from reference gene primer amplification. The protocol was immunoSEQ multiplex PCR, while the TCRdb copy is restricted to in-frame clones and leaves out a portion. V and J calls and clone size are copied from that table; D and trimming were computed from the DNA. The sample shows around 250,000 clones, approximately 89% of them seen only once. Clinical histories supplied by participants themselves formed the basis of cohort assignment. The CDR3 covers 15 residues. V trimming: 3 bases; J trimming: 4 bases; junction bases outside the gene matches: 3. Looked up from germline, CDR1 is LGHNA and CDR2 is YNFKEQ.

Sequenced sample: PBMCs or T cells enriched from blood (not recorded which). V is TRBV4-2 and J is TRBJ1-5; 10 nucleotides align to TRBD1. The TCR sequence derives from a woman aged 40 to 50 who had been exposed to COVID-19. Here the CDR3 reads CASSHGTGVNQPQHF. CDR3 in DNA: TGTGCCAGCAGCCACGGGACAGGGGTTAATCAGCCCCAGCATTTT.